This entry lists 30 T cell receptor beta chains sequenced from one sample in a study of shared clonotypes between healthy human individuals. As defined, naive CD8 cells were CD45RO-negative and positively selected for CCR7, with terminally differentiated effector memory CD45RA+ cells excluded. Clones were read by immunoSEQ multiplex PCR, and TCRdb kept only the in-frame ones, dropping some. The data show roughly 2,000,000 clones, with 93% seen just once and about 1.7% held by the top ten. Specimen: naive CD8+ T cells from PBMCs. These receptor sequences come from a man between 18 and 35 years old in good health. Some clones in this sample may be carry-over from other donors' samples.

The chain links TRBV27 to TRBJ2-1; D perhaps matches TRBD1 (6 bases). From germline, CDR1 is MNHEY and CDR2 SMNVEV (reference sequence). The CDR3 has 15 amino acids. Trimming cost V 5 bases and J 9 bases, with 20 bases left between them. The CDR3 sequence is CASSPLSGGNREQFF. The CDR3 DNA follows: TGTGCCAGCAGTCCCCTGTCTGGGGGCAATCGTGAGCAGTTCTTC.

CDR3 coding DNA: TGCGCCAGCAGCCCCTGGCCGGGTTCCTACGAGCAGTACTTC. Residues: CASSPWPGSYEQYF. The rearrangement links TRBV5-1 to TRBJ2-7; no firm D call. Germline V gene sequence: CDR1 SGHRS, CDR2 YFSETQ. The CDR3 totals 14 residues. The germline V and J ends were trimmed by 4 bases and 1 base, with 12 bases remaining between them. Full variable domain (missing parts from reference TRBV5-1 and TRBJ2-7): KAGVTQTPRYLIKTRGQQVTLSCSPISGHRSVSWYQQTPGQGLQFLFEYFSETQRNKGNFPGRFSGRQFSNSRSEMNVSTLELGDSALYLCASSPWPGSYEQYFGPGTRLTVT.

This chain uses TRBV7-2 with TRBJ2-5; 8 bases are a match to TRBD2. Germline lookup yields CDR1 SGHTA and CDR2 FQGNSA. V trimming: 6 bases; J trimming: 2 bases; junction bases outside the gene matches: 8. This CDR3 spans 15 amino acids. The CDR3 nucleotides read TGTGCCAGCAGTCGTTGGCTAGCGGGTCAAGAGACCCAGTACTTC. It encodes CASSRWLAGQETQYF.

The chain is built from TRBV27 and TRBJ2-7; D is possibly TRBD1 (5 bases). This CDR3 contains 15 residues. Trimming cost V 3 bases and J 2 bases, with 14 bases left between them. Germline CDR1 MNHEY, CDR2 SMNVEV (reference sequence). CDR3 sequence (DNA): TGTGCCAGCAGTTTCTATCAGGGTAGTCCCTACGAGCAGTACTTC. Amino acids: CASSFYQGSPYEQYF.

J is TRBJ2-1 and V is TRBV7-3; the D is unclear. Germline V lookup: CDR1 SGHTA, CDR2 FQGTGA. V was shortened by 4 bases and J by 4 bases, with 11 bases between the two germline ends. This CDR3 has 14 amino acids. CDR3 in DNA: TGTGCCAGCAGCTCCCTGGACGGATACAATGAGCAGTTCTTC. Translated, it gives CASSSLDGYNEQFF. The whole variable domain, filled in from reference TRBV7-3 and TRBJ2-1, reads GAGVSQTPSNKVTEKGKYVELRCDPISGHTALYWYRQSLGQGPEFLIYFQGTGAADDSGLPNDRFFAVRPEGSVSTLKIQRTERGDSAVYLCASSSLDGYNEQFFGPGTRLTVL.

The gene calls are TRBV19 and TRBJ2-5, with TRBD1 matching over 7 bases. Germline V lookup: CDR1 LNHDA, CDR2 SQIVND (reference sequence). The CDR3 extends over 13 amino acids. Unmatched junction bases numbered 3, after V lost 3 bases and J lost 5 bases. Written as DNA, the CDR3 is TGTGCCAGTAGTATGCAGGGGGTGGAGACCCAGTACTTC. As protein: CASSMQGVETQYF.

This rearrangement joins TRBV7-9 to TRBJ1-2; D may be TRBD1 (5 bases). V was trimmed by 0 bases and J by 7 bases, leaving 24 bases between them. The CDR3 contains 18 residues. From germline, CDR1 is SEHNR and CDR2 FQNEAQ (reference sequence). The CDR3 DNA reads as TGTGCCAGCAGCTTAGCTGAGGCAGGGACCATAGTTCGGTTTGGCTACACCTTC. This sequence encodes CASSLAEAGTIVRFGYTF.

CDR3: CASSPSGSNSPLHF. The CDR3 DNA reads as TGTGCCAGCAGCCCAAGCGGTTCAAATTCACCCCTCCACTTT. V gene TRBV25-1 combines with J gene TRBJ1-6; no clear D gene. Trimming removed 6 bases from V and 7 bases from J, with 13 bases in between. Germline CDR1 is MGHDK and CDR2 is SYGVNS. This CDR3 has 14 residues.

V usage is TRBV19 and J usage is TRBJ2-7; 10 positions match TRBD1. The CDR3 has 15 amino acids. Germline V gene sequence: CDR1 LNHDA, CDR2 SQIVND (reference sequence). Germline trimming cut 8 bases from V and 4 bases from J; bases unmatched to any gene: 11. The CDR3 sequence is CASQIRDRGGYEQYF. CDR3 DNA sequence: TGTGCCAGTCAAATCCGGGACAGGGGCGGATACGAGCAGTACTTC.

The chain carries TRBV6-1 and TRBJ1-1, with TRBD1 matching 10 bases. The CDR3 contains 18 residues. The trim removed 4 bases at V and 0 bases at J, leaving 11 bases unmatched. The V gene's germline CDR1 is MNHNS and CDR2 SASEGT. CDR3 DNA sequence: TGTGCCAGCAGTGTGTTAATTGGGACAGGGGCAATGAACACTGAAGCTTTCTTT. Its protein product is CASSVLIGTGAMNTEAFF.

The CDR3: CATSRHPRDPSYGYTF. The CDR3 nucleotides are TGTGCCACCAGCCGCCACCCCAGGGATCCCAGCTATGGCTACACCTTC. The V call is TRBV15, the J call TRBJ1-2; D is perhaps TRBD1 (5 bases). The CDR3 length is 16 residues. Trimming cost V 5 bases and J 4 bases, with 20 bases left between them. The V gene's germline CDR1 is LNHNV and CDR2 YYDKDF (reference sequence).

V usage is TRBV9 and J usage is TRBJ2-1; a possible D gene is TRBD1 (6 bases). Germline V lookup: CDR1 SGDLS, CDR2 YYNGEE. This CDR3 has 13 amino acids. Trimming left V 5 bases short and J 3 bases short, with 9 bases between. The CDR3 DNA reads as TGTGCCAGCAGAGGACAGAACTACAATGAGCAGTTCTTC. The encoded protein is CASRGQNYNEQFF.

This rearrangement joins TRBV19 to TRBJ2-5; D call uncertain. Trimming cost V 0 bases and J 1 base, with 12 bases left between them. There are 16 residues in the CDR3. Germline V CDR1 and CDR2: LNHDA, SQIVND (reference sequence). This CDR3 is CASSIDRWAGQETQYF. CDR3 sequence (DNA): TGTGCCAGTAGTATAGATCGATGGGCAGGCCAAGAGACCCAGTACTTC.

V and J are TRBV4-3 and TRBJ2-7; possibly TRBD1 or TRBD2 for D (5 bases each). This CDR3 contains 14 residues. In germline, CDR1 is LGHNA, CDR2 YSLEER. Trimming removed 4 bases from V and 5 bases from J, with 15 bases in between. For the CDR3, the DNA is TGCGCCAGCAGCCTCGGGACCAGGCTCAACGAGCAGTACTTC. Its translation: CASSLGTRLNEQYF.

The CDR3 region has the DNA TGTGCCAGCAGTCCCGGATGGCAGGGGGATCAGCCCCAGCATTTT. Protein sequence: CASSPGWQGDQPQHF. The J gene is TRBJ1-5, the V gene TRBV28, with 7 bases lining up with TRBD1. This CDR3 comprises 15 residues. The trim removed 5 bases at V and 5 bases at J, leaving 9 bases unmatched. Germline V lookup: CDR1 MDHEN, CDR2 SYDVKM.

V is TRBV27 and J is TRBJ2-1; D perhaps matches TRBD2 (5 bases). The V gene's germline CDR1 is MNHEY and CDR2 SMNVEV (reference sequence). This CDR3 contains 14 residues. CDR3 DNA sequence: TGTGTTACCTCCCTATCGGACGGGATCAATGAGCAGTTCTTC. Its translation: CVTSLSDGINEQFF.

The chain has TRBV27 and TRBJ1-6; no reliable D call. This CDR3 has 15 amino acids. Trimming left V 6 bases short and J 0 bases short, with 9 bases between. CDR1 is MNHEY, CDR2 SMNVEV, per germline (reference sequence). The CDR3 DNA reads TGTGCCAGCAGCCCGATGAGCTCCTATAATTCACCCCTCCACTTT. This codes for CASSPMSSYNSPLHF.

V and J are TRBV2 and TRBJ2-3, with D perhaps TRBD2 (6 bases). This CDR3 contains 16 residues. V dropped 6 bases and J dropped 3 bases, with 19 bases sitting between them. CDR1 SNHLY and CDR2 FYNNEI come from the germline V gene. This CDR3 is CASSPAVEEGTDTQYF. The DNA of the CDR3 is TGTGCCAGCAGCCCGGCGGTGGAGGAGGGGACAGATACGCAGTATTTT. The full variable domain, its missing parts supplied by reference TRBV2 and TRBJ2-3, is EPEVTQTPSHQVTQMGQEVILRCVPISNHLYFYWYRQILGQKVEFLVSFYNNEISEKSEIFDDQFSVERPDGSNFTLKIRSTKLEDSAMYFCASSPAVEEGTDTQYFGPGTRLTVL.

This clone occurred a few times. This chain uses TRBV4-2 with TRBJ1-1, with D perhaps matching TRBD1 (6 bases). The V end lost 3 bases, the J end lost 4 bases, and 18 bases lay between the germline ends. The CDR3 runs to 16 residues. Germline-derived CDR1 and CDR2 are LGHNA and YNFKEQ. In DNA form, the CDR3 reads TGTGCCAGCAGCCAGGAGAACAGGGTGGGTGCCACTGAAGCTTTCTTT. It is translated as CASSQENRVGATEAFF.

The CDR3, as DNA: TGCGCCAGCAGCTTGAGTGCAGGGCATGGCTACACCTTC. Translating gives CASSLSAGHGYTF. This chain links TRBV5-1 with TRBJ1-2; a possible D gene is TRBD1 (5 bases). The CDR3 spans 13 residues. Germline V gene sequence: CDR1 SGHRS, CDR2 YFSETQ. V was cut by 1 base and J by 6 bases, with 10 bases left in between. Complete variable domain (other parts from reference TRBV5-1 and TRBJ1-2): KAGVTQTPRYLIKTRGQQVTLSCSPISGHRSVSWYQQTPGQGLQFLFEYFSETQRNKGNFPGRFSGRQFSNSRSEMNVSTLELGDSALYLCASSLSAGHGYTFGSGTRLTVV.

This chain joins TRBV6-4 and TRBJ2-1; the match to TRBD2 covers 11 bases. The trim removed 5 bases at V and 4 bases at J, leaving 7 bases unmatched. Germline assignment: CDR1 MRHNA and CDR2 SNTAGT. The CDR3 is 16 amino acids. CDR3 protein: CASSKIAGGNYNEQFF. CDR3 DNA sequence: TGTGCCAGCAGTAAAATAGCGGGAGGGAATTACAATGAGCAGTTCTTC.

A word on this clone: This sample also contains other DNA sequences that code for the same CDR3. The gene calls are TRBV28 and TRBJ2-7; D is ambiguous. Germline V gene lookup returns CDR1 MDHEN and CDR2 SYDVKM. The CDR3 spans 13 residues. With 2 bases removed from V and 2 bases from J, the gap between germline ends came to 7 bases. The CDR3 reads CASSLGPTYEQYF. As DNA, the CDR3 is TGTGCCAGCAGTTTAGGGCCCACCTACGAGCAGTACTTC.

The sample holds one count of this clone. This rearrangement joins TRBV6-5 to TRBJ2-3; 11 bases align to TRBD2. Germline V gene lookup returns CDR1 MNHEY and CDR2 SVGAGI. There are 14 residues in the CDR3. V was clipped by 9 bases and J by 3 bases; unmatched bases: 5. The CDR3 sequence: CASSWTSGTDTQYF. As DNA, the CDR3 is TGTGCCAGTAGCTGGACTAGCGGGACAGATACGCAGTATTTT.

The V gene is TRBV13, the J gene TRBJ1-2; 8 nucleotides align to TRBD1. The trim removed 6 bases at V and 4 bases at J, leaving 7 bases unmatched. Germline lookup yields CDR1 PRHDT and CDR2 FYEKMQ (reference sequence). The CDR3 runs 14 residues. The DNA of the CDR3 is TGTGCCAGCAGGGGGGGACAGGAGACCTATGGCTACACCTTC. Translated, it gives CASRGGQETYGYTF.

The chain recombines TRBV11-1 with TRBJ2-3; 11 bases are shared with TRBD1. Germline CDR1 SGHAT, CDR2 FQDESV (reference sequence). Losses at the gene ends were 4 bases for V and 4 bases for J; bases not matched to a gene: 7. The CDR3 has 16 amino acids. As DNA, the CDR3 is TGTGCCAGCAGCTCGATGGACAGGGGGCTGCCAGATACGCAGTATTTT. It yields the protein CASSSMDRGLPDTQYF.

On this clone itself: The same CDR3 also results from other DNA sequences found in this sample. This chain uses TRBV28 with TRBJ1-5; a weak D match, TRBD1 (6 bases). This CDR3 is built from 14 residues. The germline CDR1 and CDR2 sequences are MDHEN and SYDVKM. V lost 2 bases, J lost 2 bases, and 7 bases lay in between. CDR3 nucleotides: TGTGCCAGCAGTTTAAGGGGGGGCAATCAGCCCCAGCATTTT. It codes for CASSLRGGNQPQHF.

The chain employs TRBV29-1 and TRBJ2-7; D possibly corresponds to TRBD1 (5 bases). The CDR3 is 15 residues long. Per the germline V gene, CDR1 is SQVTM and CDR2 is ANQGSEA. The germline V and J ends were trimmed by 4 bases and 3 bases, with 19 bases remaining between them. The CDR3 DNA reads as TGCAGCGTTGTAACACCCAGGGTGGCATACTACGAGCAGTACTTC. This gives the protein CSVVTPRVAYYEQYF.

This clone was detected only once. The identical CDR3 is also encoded by other nucleotide sequences in the sample. The J gene is TRBJ2-3, the V gene TRBV27, with D possibly matching TRBD2 (6 bases). This CDR3 has 12 residues. The V gene lost 4 bases and the J gene lost 6 bases, with 8 bases spanning the gap. From germline, CDR1 is MNHEY and CDR2 SMNVEV (reference sequence). The CDR3 region has the DNA TGTGCCAGCAGTTCGGGGGTGGATACGCAGTATTTT. It translates to CASSSGVDTQYF.

On this clone: The sample carries other DNA sequences with the same CDR3. J is TRBJ1-1 and V is TRBV6-1, with TRBD1 as a possible D gene (5 bases). CDR1 MNHNS and CDR2 SASEGT come from the germline V gene. The CDR3 is made up of 13 amino acids. Trimming removed 5 bases from V and 1 base from J, with 8 bases in between. CDR3 bases: TGTGCCAGCAGTTGGGGACCGAACACTGAAGCTTTCTTT. Its translation: CASSWGPNTEAFF.

The rearrangement links TRBV4-1 to TRBJ2-3; tentatively, D is TRBD2 (5 bases). The CDR3 covers 17 residues. CDR1 MGHRA and CDR2 YSYEKL come from the germline V gene. V lost 3 bases, J lost 0 bases, and 16 bases lay in between. The CDR3 is CASSQLILGPSTDTQYF. Written as DNA, the CDR3 is TGCGCCAGCAGCCAGCTTATACTAGGACCTAGCACAGATACGCAGTATTTT.